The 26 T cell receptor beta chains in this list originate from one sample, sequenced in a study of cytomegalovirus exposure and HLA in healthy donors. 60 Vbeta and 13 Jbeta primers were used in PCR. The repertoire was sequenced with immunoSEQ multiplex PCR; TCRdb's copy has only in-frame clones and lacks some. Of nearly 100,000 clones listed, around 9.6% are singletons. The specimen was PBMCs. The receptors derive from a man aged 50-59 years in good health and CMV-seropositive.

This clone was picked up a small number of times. As DNA, the CDR3 is TGTGCCAGCAGCGAGGGGACAGGGCCCTACAATGAGCAGTTCTTC. This sequence encodes CASSEGTGPYNEQFF. J is TRBJ2-1 and V is TRBV7-2; 9 nucleotides line up with TRBD1. The CDR3 spans 15 residues. Trimming cost V 5 bases and J 2 bases; bases outside gene matches: 4. Germline values: CDR1 SGHTA, CDR2 FQGNSA.

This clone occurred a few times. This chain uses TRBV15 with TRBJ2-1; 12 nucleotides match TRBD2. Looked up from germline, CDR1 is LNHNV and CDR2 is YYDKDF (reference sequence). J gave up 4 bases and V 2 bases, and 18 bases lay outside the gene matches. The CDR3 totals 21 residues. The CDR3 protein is CATSRSLFDSRLAGAYNEQFF. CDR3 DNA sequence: TGTGCCACCAGCAGATCCCTATTTGACAGCCGACTAGCGGGAGCTTACAATGAGCAGTTCTTC.

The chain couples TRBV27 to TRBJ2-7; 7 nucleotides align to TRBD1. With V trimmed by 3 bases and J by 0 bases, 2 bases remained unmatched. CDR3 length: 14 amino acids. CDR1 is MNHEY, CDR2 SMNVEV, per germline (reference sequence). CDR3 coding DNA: TGTGCCAGCAGTTTGGGACAGAGCTCCTACGAGCAGTACTTC. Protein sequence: CASSLGQSSYEQYF.

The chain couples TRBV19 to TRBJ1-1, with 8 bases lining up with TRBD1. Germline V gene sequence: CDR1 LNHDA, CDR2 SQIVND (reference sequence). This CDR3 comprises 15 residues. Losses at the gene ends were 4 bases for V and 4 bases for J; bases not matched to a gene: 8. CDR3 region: CASSTGQGRRTEAFF. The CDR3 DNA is TGTGCCAGTAGTACAGGACAGGGACGTCGCACTGAAGCTTTCTTT.

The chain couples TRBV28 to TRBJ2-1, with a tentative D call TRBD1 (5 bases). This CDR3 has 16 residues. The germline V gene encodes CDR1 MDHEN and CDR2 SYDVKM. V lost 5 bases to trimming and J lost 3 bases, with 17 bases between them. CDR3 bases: TGTGCCAGCAGTCCCTCTCTAGGGGAACACTACAATGAGCAGTTCTTC. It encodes CASSPSLGEHYNEQFF. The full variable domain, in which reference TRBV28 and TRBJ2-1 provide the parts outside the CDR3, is DVKVTQSSRYLVKRTGEKVFLECVQDMDHENMFWYRQDPGLGLRLIYFSYDVKMKEKGDIPEGYSVSREKKERFSLILESASTNQTSMYLCASSPSLGEHYNEQFFGPGTRLTVL.

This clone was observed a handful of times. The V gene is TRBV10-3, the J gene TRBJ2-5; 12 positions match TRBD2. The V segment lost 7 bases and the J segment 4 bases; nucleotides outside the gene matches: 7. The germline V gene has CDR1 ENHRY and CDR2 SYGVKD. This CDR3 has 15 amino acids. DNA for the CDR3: TGTGCCATCATGGGTACTAGCGGGAGGCGAGAGACCCAGTACTTC. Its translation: CAIMGTSGRRETQYF.

In nucleotides, the CDR3 is TGTGCCAGCAGTTTATGGGGACTAGCGGTCTACAATGAGCAGTTCTTC. Protein product: CASSLWGLAVYNEQFF. The gene calls are TRBV28 and TRBJ2-1; TRBD2 matches at 11 bases. The V gene's germline CDR1 is MDHEN and CDR2 SYDVKM. V lost 0 bases to trimming and J lost 3 bases; unmatched junction nucleotides: 1. This CDR3 region has 16 residues.

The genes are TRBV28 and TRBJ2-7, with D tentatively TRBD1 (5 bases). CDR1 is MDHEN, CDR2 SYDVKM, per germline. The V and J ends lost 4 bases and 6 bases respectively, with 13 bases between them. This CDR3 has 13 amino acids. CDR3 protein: CASSSTRGREQYF. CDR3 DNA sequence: TGTGCCAGCAGTTCTACAAGGGGCCGCGAGCAGTACTTC.

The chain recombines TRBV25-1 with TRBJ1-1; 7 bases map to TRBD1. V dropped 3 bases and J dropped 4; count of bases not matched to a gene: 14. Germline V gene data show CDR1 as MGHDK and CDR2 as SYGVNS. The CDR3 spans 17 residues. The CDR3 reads CASSEGTVQYRGTEAFF. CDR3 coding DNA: TGTGCCAGCAGTGAGGGGACAGTCCAGTACAGGGGCACTGAAGCTTTCTTT.

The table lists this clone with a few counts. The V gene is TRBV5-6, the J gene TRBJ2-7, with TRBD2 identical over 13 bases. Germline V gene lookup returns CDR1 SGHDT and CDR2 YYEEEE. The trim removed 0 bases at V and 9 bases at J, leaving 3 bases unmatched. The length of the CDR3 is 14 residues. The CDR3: CASSLAGLAGLQYF. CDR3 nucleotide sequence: TGTGCCAGCAGCTTGGCGGGACTAGCGGGATTGCAGTACTTC.

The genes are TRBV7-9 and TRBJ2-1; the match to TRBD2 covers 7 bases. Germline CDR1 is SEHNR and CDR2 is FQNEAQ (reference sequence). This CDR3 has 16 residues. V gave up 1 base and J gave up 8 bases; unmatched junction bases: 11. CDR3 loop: CASSLGVSAGDHEQFF. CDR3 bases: TGTGCCAGCAGCTTAGGGGTATCCGCGGGAGACCATGAGCAGTTCTTC.

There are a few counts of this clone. The CDR3 loop is CASARASGTGELFF. CDR3 in DNA: TGTGCCAGCGCCCGAGCTAGCGGCACCGGGGAGCTGTTTTTT. This chain connects TRBV6-5 to TRBJ2-2, with TRBD2 matching over 7 bases. Germline CDR1 MNHEY, CDR2 SVGAGI. Trimming at V came to 8 bases and at J to 4 bases, leaving 7 bases not matched to a gene. The CDR3 is made up of 14 amino acids.

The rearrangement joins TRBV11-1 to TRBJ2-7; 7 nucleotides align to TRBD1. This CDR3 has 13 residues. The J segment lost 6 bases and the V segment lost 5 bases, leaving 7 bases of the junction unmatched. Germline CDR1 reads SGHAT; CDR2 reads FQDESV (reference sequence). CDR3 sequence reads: CASSLDRVLEQYF. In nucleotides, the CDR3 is TGTGCCAGCAGCCTCGACAGGGTTCTCGAGCAGTACTTC.

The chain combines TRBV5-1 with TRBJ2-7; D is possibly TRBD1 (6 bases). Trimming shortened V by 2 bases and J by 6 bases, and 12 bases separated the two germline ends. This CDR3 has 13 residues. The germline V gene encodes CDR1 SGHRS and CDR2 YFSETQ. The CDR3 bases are TGCGCCAGCAGCTTACAGGGAGTGAGCGAGCAGTACTTC. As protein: CASSLQGVSEQYF.

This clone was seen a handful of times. The CDR3 DNA follows: TGTGCCAGCAGCTTAGGTGGAGCGGGAGGACGCACAGATACGCAGTATTTT. Its protein is CASSLGGAGGRTDTQYF. The J gene is TRBJ2-3, the V gene TRBV7-2, with 9 bases matching TRBD2. CDR3 length equals 17 residues. Germline CDR1 reads SGHTA; CDR2 reads FQGNSA. With 1 base clipped from V and 1 base from J, the junction kept 6 bases outside the gene matches.

CDR3 nucleotide sequence: TGTGCCAGCAGTTACTCGAGGGTAAGGAATGAGCAGTTCTTC. Its protein product is CASSYSRVRNEQFF. The V call is TRBV6-5, the J call TRBJ2-1; tentative D call: TRBD2 (5 bases). Trimming shortened V by 0 bases and J by 7 bases, and 10 bases separated the two germline ends. Germline V gives CDR1 MNHEY, CDR2 SVGAGI. The CDR3 has 14 residues.

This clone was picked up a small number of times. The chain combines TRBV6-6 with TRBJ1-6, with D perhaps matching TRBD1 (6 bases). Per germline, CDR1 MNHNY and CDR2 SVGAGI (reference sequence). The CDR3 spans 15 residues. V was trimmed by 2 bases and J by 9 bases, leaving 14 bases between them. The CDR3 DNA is TGTGCCAGCAGTTACGTTGCACAGGGAAGTTCACCCCTCCACTTT. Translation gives CASSYVAQGSSPLHF.

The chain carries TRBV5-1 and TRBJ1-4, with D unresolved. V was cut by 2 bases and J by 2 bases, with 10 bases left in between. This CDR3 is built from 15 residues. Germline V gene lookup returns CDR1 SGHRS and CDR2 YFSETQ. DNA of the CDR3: TGCGCCAGCAGCTTTGGATCGGGGACTAATGAAAAACTGTTTTTT. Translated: CASSFGSGTNEKLFF. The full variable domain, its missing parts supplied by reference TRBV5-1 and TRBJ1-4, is KAGVTQTPRYLIKTRGQQVTLSCSPISGHRSVSWYQQTPGQGLQFLFEYFSETQRNKGNFPGRFSGRQFSNSRSEMNVSTLELGDSALYLCASSFGSGTNEKLFFGSGTQLSVL.

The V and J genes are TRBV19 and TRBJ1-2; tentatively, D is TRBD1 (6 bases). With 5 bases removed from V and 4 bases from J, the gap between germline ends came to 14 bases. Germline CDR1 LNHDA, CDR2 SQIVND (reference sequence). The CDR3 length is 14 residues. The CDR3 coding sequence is TGTGCCAGTAGTCTACAGGGAACTGCCTATGGCTACACCTTC. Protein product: CASSLQGTAYGYTF.

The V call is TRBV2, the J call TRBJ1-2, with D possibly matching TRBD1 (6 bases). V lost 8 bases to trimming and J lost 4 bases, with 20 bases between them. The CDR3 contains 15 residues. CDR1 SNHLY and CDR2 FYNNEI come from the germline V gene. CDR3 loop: CASESFRGLFYGYTF. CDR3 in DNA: TGTGCCAGCGAGTCCTTCAGGGGACTATTCTATGGCTACACCTTC.

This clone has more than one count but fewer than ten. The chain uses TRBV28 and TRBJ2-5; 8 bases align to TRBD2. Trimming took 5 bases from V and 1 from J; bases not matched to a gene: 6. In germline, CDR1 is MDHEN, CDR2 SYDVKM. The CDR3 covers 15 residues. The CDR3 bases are TGTGCCAGCAGTCCTCCTACTAGCGGCCAAGAGACCCAGTACTTC. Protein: CASSPPTSGQETQYF.

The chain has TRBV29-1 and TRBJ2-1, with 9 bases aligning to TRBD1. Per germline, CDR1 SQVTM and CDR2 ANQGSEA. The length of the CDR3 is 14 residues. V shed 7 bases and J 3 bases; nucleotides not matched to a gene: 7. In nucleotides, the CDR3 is TGCAGCGCCCCGGGACAGGGAATCTACAATGAGCAGTTCTTC. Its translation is CSAPGQGIYNEQFF.

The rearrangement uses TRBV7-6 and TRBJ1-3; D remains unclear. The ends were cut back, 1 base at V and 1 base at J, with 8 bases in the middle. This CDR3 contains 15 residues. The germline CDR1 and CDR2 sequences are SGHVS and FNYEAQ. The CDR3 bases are TGTGCCAGCAGCTTAGATCCGGTTTCTGGAAACACCATATATTTT. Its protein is CASSLDPVSGNTIYF.

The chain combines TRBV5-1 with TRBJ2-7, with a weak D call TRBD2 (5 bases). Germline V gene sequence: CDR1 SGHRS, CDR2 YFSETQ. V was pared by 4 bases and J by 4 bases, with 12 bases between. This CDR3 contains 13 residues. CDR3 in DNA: TGCGCCAGCAGCCTAGCCGTACAATACGAGCAGTACTTC. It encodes CASSLAVQYEQYF.

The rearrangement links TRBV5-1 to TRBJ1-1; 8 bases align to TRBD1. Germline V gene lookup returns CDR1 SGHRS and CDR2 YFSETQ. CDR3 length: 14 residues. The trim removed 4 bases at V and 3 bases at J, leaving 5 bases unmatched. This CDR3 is CASSQAGGYTEAFF. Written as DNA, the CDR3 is TGCGCCAGCAGCCAGGCAGGGGGCTACACTGAAGCTTTCTTT.

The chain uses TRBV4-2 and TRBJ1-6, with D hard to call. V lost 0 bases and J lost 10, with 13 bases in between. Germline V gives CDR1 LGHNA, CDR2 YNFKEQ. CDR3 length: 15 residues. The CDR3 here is CASSQERASPSPLHF. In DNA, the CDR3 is TGTGCCAGCAGCCAAGAGCGGGCCTCGCCGTCACCCCTCCACTTT.